The rows below give T cell receptor beta chains drawn from one sample of a study of CD8+ T cells in alopecia areata. Produced via immunoSEQ multiplex PCR; TCRdb's table is partial and in-frame only. The sample lists 150,000 to 200,000 clones, around 50% seen once, with 10% to 15% in the top ten. The sequencing here drew on CD8+ T cells sorted from blood, taken at week 24, from a patient treated with tofacitinib. The receptors shown here come from a human donor with alopecia areata. Both conserved end residues are part of each CDR3. The D gene is left open where the match is weak. The size field is filled for only some rows; it gives once, few, many or a size class.

CDR3nt: TGTGCCAGCAGCCCCCGAGCGGGGGGCTCCTACGAGCAGTACTTC; CDR3aa: CASSPRAGGSYEQYF; len: 15; j_gene: TRBJ2-7; d_gene: TRBD2; abundance: few; v_gene: TRBV9
CDR3nt: TGTGCCTGGAGTTCGGGTACCGGGGAGCTGTTTTTT; CDR3aa: CAWSSGTGELFF; len: 12; j_gene: TRBJ2-2; d_gene: -; abundance: few; v_gene: TRBV30
CDR3nt: TGTGCCAGCAGCTTGGAAGGGGCAGCTAAGGACACCTTC; CDR3aa: CASSLEGAAKDTF; len: 13; j_gene: TRBJ1-2; d_gene: -; abundance: few; v_gene: TRBV5-6
CDR3nt: TGTGCCAGCAGCCCACGGGGTGGGGCCAACGTCCTGACTTTC; CDR3aa: CASSPRGGANVLTF; len: 14; j_gene: TRBJ2-6; d_gene: -; abundance: -; v_gene: TRBV11-3
CDR3nt: TGTGCCAGCAGTGACGGGAGCTCTGGAAACACCATATATTTT; CDR3aa: CASSDGSSGNTIYF; len: 14; j_gene: TRBJ1-3; d_gene: -; abundance: -; v_gene: TRBV2
CDR3nt: TGCAGCGTTGAAGCTTTGGGGGAAGAGACCCAGTACTTC; CDR3aa: CSVEALGEETQYF; len: 13; j_gene: TRBJ2-5; d_gene: -; abundance: once; v_gene: TRBV29-1
CDR3nt: TGTGCCAGCAGCGACAGGGTCGAGCAGTACTTC; CDR3aa: CASSDRVEQYF; len: 11; j_gene: TRBJ2-7; d_gene: TRBD1; abundance: -; v_gene: TRBV7-9
CDR3nt: TGTGCCAGCAGCTATCACACAGGGACCGGGGAGCTGTTTTTT; CDR3aa: CASSYHTGTGELFF; len: 14; j_gene: TRBJ2-2; d_gene: -; abundance: -; v_gene: TRBV5-6
CDR3nt: TGTGCCTGGAGTGTGGACAGTCGTCAGCCCCAGCATTTT; CDR3aa: CAWSVDSRQPQHF; len: 13; j_gene: TRBJ1-5; d_gene: -; abundance: -; v_gene: TRBV30
CDR3nt: TGTGCCAGCAGCGTCGGGGTCACTGAAGCTTTCTTT; CDR3aa: CASSVGVTEAFF; len: 12; j_gene: TRBJ1-1; d_gene: -; abundance: few; v_gene: TRBV11-2
CDR3nt: TGTGCCTGGAGTCGGGGGGCTGGGGCCAACGTCCTGACTTTC; CDR3aa: CAWSRGAGANVLTF; len: 14; j_gene: TRBJ2-6; d_gene: TRBD2; abundance: -; v_gene: TRBV30
CDR3nt: TGTGCCACCAGCAGCACCGGGACCGATTACAATGAGCAGTTCTTC; CDR3aa: CATSSTGTDYNEQFF; len: 15; j_gene: TRBJ2-1; d_gene: -; abundance: -; v_gene: TRBV15
CDR3nt: TGCAGCGTATCAAGCAGGGAGCGGCTGTTTTTT; CDR3aa: CSVSSRERLFF; len: 11; j_gene: TRBJ2-2; d_gene: -; abundance: -; v_gene: TRBV29-1
CDR3nt: TGTGCCAGCAGCTTATACGCAGGGCTAGCCAAAAACATTCAGTACTTC; CDR3aa: CASSLYAGLAKNIQYF; len: 16; j_gene: TRBJ2-4; d_gene: -; abundance: -; v_gene: TRBV7-8
CDR3nt: TGTGCCAGCAGCCCTATACAGGGAATAGACACTGAAGCTTTCTTT; CDR3aa: CASSPIQGIDTEAFF; len: 15; j_gene: TRBJ1-1; d_gene: -; abundance: -; v_gene: TRBV9
CDR3nt: TGTGCCAGCAGAAAAAGGGTCCGGGAAGGTTATAATTCACCCCTCCACTTT; CDR3aa: CASRKRVREGYNSPLHF; len: 17; j_gene: TRBJ1-6; d_gene: -; abundance: few; v_gene: TRBV21-1
CDR3nt: TGCGCCAGCAGCCTAGCAGGGGGCGATTCGCACGAGCAGTACTTC; CDR3aa: CASSLAGGDSHEQYF; len: 15; j_gene: TRBJ2-7; d_gene: TRBD1; abundance: once; v_gene: TRBV5-1